This T cell receptor (beta chain) was documented in a study of T cells of healthy individuals (dated by TCRdb to 2016 to 2019). Libraries came from 5' RACE. Sequenced using an Illumina MiSeq. TCRdb trimmed public reads at Q25 via fastp, called clones via MiXCR and kept in-frame beta chains. All rows with the same CDR3 protein become a single entry with the most common DNA and genes. The sample data list more than 60,000 distinct CDR3 sequences, and under 20% of these were observed just once. The top ten hold about 4.4% of the sample. This clonotype was recorded many times. Its target antigen remains unknown. The record has no base qualities; no much larger clone is one base away. From the germline V gene, CDR1 is LGHNA and CDR2 is YNFKEQ. The CDR3 spans 14 residues, from the cysteine through the phenylalanine. Solely the CDR3 DNA is kept, with 42 bases framed from the first base. Trimming at the junction amounts to 2 bases on V and 4 bases on J, and the germline ends lie 9 bases apart.

The receptor chain draws on TRBV4-2 and TRBJ2-1; 6 matching bases give a weak D call of TRBD1. This receptor was identified in a human donor in good health. The sequence in DNA is TGTGCCAGCAGCCAACGACAGGAATACAATGAGCAGTTCTTC. It encodes CASSQRQEYNEQFF.